This entry is about one TCR beta chain. Its antigen is still unknown. The data originate from a study of cytomegalovirus exposure and HLA in healthy donors. The donors were in the roughly 120-subject validation cohort; that cohort was separate from the roughly 700-subject first cohort. Study observations and caveats: A subsequent analysis found that TCR clusters from the first cohort also tended to co-occur in the approximately 130 validation repertoires, with approximately 95% of cluster scores above 0. Diagnosis of cytomegalovirus status made by the classifier reportedly showed high specificity and sensitivity. Cytomegalovirus-associated status was assigned to 164 TCR beta chains.

The repertoire was sequenced with immunoSEQ multiplex PCR; TCRdb's copy has only in-frame clones and lacks some. The data show some 140,000 clones, roughly 79% seen once. CDR1 is MNHNY, CDR2 SVGAGI, per germline (reference sequence). Trimming removed 2 bases at V and 7 bases at J, with 5 bases between. This CDR3 spans 11 amino acids. The sequence was obtained from a man aged 30-40 years in good health and CMV-seropositive. Sample: PBMCs. The V call is TRBV6-6, the J call TRBJ1-1, with a possible D match to TRBD1 (5 bases). The CDR3: CASSYTGEAFF. The CDR3 DNA follows: TGTGCCAGCAGTTACACAGGTGAAGCTTTCTTT.